This section outlines one T cell receptor beta chain sequence together with its context. Antigen specificity is unknown. The data derive from a study of shared clonotypes between healthy human individuals. Study summary: Three plates were used per donor for CD4 naive, three for CD4 memory, two for CD8 naive and one for CD8 memory.

Study conclusions and caveats: Larger richness was generally estimated for naive than memory subsets.

Original processing notes: Filtering was not the same, since immunoSEQ gave junction-only sequences without quality scores. The protocol was immunoSEQ multiplex PCR, while the TCRdb copy is restricted to in-frame clones and leaves out a portion. V and J calls and clone size are as listed in that table; D and trimming were resolved from the DNA. The sample has 2 million to 2.5 million clones, 95% seen once; the top ten hold around 0.13%. The CDR3 loop spans 16 amino acids. The ends lost 4 bases at V and 6 bases at J; junction bases unmatched: 6. The germline CDR1 and CDR2 sequences are MDHEN and SYDVKM.

The sequencing sample was made of naive CD4+ T cells sorted from blood. Noted subset: CD45RA+ positively selected. The receptor was derived from a man aged 18 to 30 in good health. The chain links TRBV28 to TRBJ2-2; 12 positions agree with TRBD2. CDR3 amino acids: CASSSSGGAVAGELFF. The CDR3 nucleotides read TGTGCCAGCAGTTCTAGCGGGGGGGCCGTAGCCGGGGAGCTGTTTTTT. Full variable domain (rest looked up from reference TRBV28 and TRBJ2-2): DVKVTQSSRYLVKRTGEKVFLECVQDMDHENMFWYRQDPGLGLRLIYFSYDVKMKEKGDIPEGYSVSREKKERFSLILESASTNQTSMYLCASSSSGGAVAGELFFGEGSRLTVL.